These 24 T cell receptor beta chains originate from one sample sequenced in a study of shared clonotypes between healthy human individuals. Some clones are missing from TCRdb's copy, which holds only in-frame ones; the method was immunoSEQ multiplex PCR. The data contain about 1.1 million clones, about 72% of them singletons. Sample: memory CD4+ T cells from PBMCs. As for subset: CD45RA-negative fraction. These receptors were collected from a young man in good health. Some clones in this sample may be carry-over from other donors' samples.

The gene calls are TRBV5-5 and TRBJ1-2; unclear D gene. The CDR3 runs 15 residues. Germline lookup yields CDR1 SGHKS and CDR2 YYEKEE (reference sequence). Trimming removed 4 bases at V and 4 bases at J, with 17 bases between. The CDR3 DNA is TGTGCCAGCAGCCCCGGACCGGGAGGGTCCTATGGCTACACCTTC. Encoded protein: CASSPGPGGSYGYTF.

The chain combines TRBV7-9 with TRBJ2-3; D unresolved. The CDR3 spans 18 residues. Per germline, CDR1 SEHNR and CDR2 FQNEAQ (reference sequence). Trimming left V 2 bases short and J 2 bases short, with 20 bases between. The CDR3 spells CASSLLISGASLTDTQYF. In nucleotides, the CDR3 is TGTGCCAGCAGCTTATTAATCTCTGGCGCCTCCCTCACAGATACGCAGTATTTT.

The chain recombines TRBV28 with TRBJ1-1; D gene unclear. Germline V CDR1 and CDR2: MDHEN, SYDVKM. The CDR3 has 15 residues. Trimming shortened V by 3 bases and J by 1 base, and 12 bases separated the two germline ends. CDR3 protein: CASSFAGAGNTEAFF. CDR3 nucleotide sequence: TGTGCCAGCAGTTTTGCGGGCGCGGGGAACACTGAAGCTTTCTTT.

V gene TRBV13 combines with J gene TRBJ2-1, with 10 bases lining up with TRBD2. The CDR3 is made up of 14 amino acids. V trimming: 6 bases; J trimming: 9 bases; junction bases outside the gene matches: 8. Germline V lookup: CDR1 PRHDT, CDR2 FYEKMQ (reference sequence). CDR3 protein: CASRKAGGLIEQFF. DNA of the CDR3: TGTGCCAGCAGGAAAGCGGGAGGGCTGATTGAGCAGTTCTTC.

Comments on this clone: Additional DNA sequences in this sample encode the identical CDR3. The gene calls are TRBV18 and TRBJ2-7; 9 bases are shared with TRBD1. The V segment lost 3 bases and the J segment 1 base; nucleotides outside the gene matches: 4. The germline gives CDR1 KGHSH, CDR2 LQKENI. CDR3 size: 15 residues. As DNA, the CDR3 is TGTGCCAGCTCACCCGGGACAGGGCCATCCTACGAGCAGTACTTC. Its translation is CASSPGTGPSYEQYF.

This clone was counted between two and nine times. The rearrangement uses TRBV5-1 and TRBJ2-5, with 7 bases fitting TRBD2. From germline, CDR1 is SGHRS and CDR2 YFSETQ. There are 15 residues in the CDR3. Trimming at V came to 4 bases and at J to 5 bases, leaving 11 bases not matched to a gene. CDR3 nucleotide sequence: TGCGCCAGCAGCCTGGAGGCGGGAGTGGGGGAGACCCAGTACTTC. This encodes CASSLEAGVGETQYF.

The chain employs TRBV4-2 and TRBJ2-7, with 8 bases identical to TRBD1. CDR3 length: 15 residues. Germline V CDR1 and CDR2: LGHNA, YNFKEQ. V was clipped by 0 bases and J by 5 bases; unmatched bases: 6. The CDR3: CASSQDRTGLHEQYF. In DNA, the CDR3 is TGTGCCAGCAGCCAAGATAGGACAGGGCTCCACGAGCAGTACTTC.

In nucleotides, the CDR3 is TGTGCTCTAGAAGCCTACAATGAGCAGTTCTTC. The encoded protein is CALEAYNEQFF. The chain recombines TRBV30 with TRBJ2-1; D is undetermined. This CDR3 region has 11 residues. CDR1 and CDR2 (germline): GTSNPN, SVGIG (reference sequence).

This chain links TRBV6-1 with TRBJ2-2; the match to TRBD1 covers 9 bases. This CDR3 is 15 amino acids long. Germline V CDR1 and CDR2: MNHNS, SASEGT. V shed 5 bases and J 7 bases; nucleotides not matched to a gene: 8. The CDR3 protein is CASSKPGQGGGELFF. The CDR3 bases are TGTGCCAGCAGTAAACCGGGACAGGGTGGCGGGGAGCTGTTTTTT.

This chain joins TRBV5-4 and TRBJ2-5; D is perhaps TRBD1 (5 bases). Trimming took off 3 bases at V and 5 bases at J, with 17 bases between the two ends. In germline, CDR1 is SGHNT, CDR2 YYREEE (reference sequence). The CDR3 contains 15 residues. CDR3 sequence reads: CASSSNLRGTETQYF. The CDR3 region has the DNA TGTGCCAGCAGCTCAAACTTAAGGGGAACGGAGACCCAGTACTTC.

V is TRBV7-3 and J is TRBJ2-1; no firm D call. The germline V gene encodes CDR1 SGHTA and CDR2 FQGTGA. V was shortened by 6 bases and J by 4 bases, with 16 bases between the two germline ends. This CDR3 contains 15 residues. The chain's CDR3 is CASSRGRTGYNEQFF. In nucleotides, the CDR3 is TGTGCCAGCAGTCGCGGACGCACCGGATACAATGAGCAGTTCTTC.

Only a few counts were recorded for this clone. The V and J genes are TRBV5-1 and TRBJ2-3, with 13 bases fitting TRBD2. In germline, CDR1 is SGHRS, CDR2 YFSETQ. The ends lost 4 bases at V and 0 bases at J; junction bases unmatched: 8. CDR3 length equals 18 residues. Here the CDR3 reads CASSHRLAGGLSTDTQYF. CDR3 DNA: TGCGCCAGCAGCCACCGACTAGCGGGAGGACTTAGCACAGATACGCAGTATTTT.

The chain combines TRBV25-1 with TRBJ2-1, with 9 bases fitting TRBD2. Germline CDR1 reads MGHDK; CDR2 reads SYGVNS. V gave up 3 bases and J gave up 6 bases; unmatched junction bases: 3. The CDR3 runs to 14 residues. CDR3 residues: CASSEAGLANEQFF. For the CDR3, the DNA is TGTGCCAGCAGTGAGGCGGGACTAGCCAATGAGCAGTTCTTC. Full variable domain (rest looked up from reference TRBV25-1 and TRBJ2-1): EADIYQTPRYLVIGTGKKITLECSQTMGHDKMYWYQQDPGMELHLIHYSYGVNSTEKGDLSSESTVSRIRTEHFPLTLESARPSHTSQYLCASSEAGLANEQFFGPGTRLTVL.

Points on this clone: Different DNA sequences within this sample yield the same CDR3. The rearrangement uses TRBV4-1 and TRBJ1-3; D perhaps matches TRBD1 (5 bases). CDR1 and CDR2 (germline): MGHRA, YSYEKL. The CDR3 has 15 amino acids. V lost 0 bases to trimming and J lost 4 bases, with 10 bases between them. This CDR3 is CASSQDRESGNTIYF. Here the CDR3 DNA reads TGCGCCAGCAGCCAAGACAGGGAGTCCGGAAACACCATATATTTT.

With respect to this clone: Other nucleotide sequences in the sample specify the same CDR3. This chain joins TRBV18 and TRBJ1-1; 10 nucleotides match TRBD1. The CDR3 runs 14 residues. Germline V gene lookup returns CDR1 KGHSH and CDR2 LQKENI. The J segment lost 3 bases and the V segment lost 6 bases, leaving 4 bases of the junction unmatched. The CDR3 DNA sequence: TGTGCCAGCTCGGAGACAGGGGGCGACACTGAAGCTTTCTTT. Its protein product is CASSETGGDTEAFF.

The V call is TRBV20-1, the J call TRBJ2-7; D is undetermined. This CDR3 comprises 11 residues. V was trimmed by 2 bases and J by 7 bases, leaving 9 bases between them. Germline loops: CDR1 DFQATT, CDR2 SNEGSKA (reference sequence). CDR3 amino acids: CSARNPGEQYF. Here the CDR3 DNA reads TGCAGTGCTAGAAACCCAGGAGAGCAGTACTTC.

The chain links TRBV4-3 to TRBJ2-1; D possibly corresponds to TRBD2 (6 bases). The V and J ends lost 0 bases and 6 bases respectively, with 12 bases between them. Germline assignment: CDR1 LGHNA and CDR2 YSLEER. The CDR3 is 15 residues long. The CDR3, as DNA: TGCGCCAGCAGCCAAGAACTGGGGGGAGCCAATGAGCAGTTCTTC. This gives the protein CASSQELGGANEQFF.

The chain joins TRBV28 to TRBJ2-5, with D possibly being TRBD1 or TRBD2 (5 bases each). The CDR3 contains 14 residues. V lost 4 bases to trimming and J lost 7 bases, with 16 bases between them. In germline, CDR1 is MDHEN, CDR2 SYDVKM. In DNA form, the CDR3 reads TGTGCCAGCAGTTCAATAGGGGTCGGAGGGACCCAGTACTTC. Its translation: CASSSIGVGGTQYF.

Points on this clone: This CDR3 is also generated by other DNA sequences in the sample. CDR3 amino acids: CSVSGTYNEQFF. The CDR3 bases are TGCAGCGTGAGCGGGACCTACAATGAGCAGTTCTTC. This chain connects TRBV29-1 to TRBJ2-1, with 7 nucleotides matching TRBD2. CDR3 length: 12 amino acids. The germline V gene encodes CDR1 SQVTM and CDR2 ANQGSEA. V trimming: 6 bases; J trimming: 2 bases; junction bases outside the gene matches: 1.

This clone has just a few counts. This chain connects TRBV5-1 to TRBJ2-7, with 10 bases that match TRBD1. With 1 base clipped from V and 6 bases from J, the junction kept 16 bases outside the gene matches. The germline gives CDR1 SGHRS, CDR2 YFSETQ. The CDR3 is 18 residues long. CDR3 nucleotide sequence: TGCGCCAGCAGCTTGCGACCGGGACAGGGGCCCGGGGTAATCGAGCAGTACTTC. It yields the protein CASSLRPGQGPGVIEQYF.

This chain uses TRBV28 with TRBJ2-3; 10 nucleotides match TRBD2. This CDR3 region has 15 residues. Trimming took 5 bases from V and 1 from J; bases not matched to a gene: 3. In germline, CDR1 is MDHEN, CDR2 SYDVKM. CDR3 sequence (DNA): TGTGCCAGCAGTGGAGGGACTAGCGGCACAGATACGCAGTATTTT. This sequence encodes CASSGGTSGTDTQYF.

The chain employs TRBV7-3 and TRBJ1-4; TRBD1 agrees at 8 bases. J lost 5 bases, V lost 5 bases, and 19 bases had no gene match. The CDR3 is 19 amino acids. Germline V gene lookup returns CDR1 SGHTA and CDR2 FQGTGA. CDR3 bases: TGTGCCAGCAGCCCTTGGAGGACAGGGCCGAAGAATCCGAATGAAAAACTGTTTTTT. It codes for CASSPWRTGPKNPNEKLFF. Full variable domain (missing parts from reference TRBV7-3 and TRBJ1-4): GAGVSQTPSNKVTEKGKYVELRCDPISGHTALYWYRQSLGQGPEFLIYFQGTGAADDSGLPNDRFFAVRPEGSVSTLKIQRTERGDSAVYLCASSPWRTGPKNPNEKLFFGSGTQLSVL.

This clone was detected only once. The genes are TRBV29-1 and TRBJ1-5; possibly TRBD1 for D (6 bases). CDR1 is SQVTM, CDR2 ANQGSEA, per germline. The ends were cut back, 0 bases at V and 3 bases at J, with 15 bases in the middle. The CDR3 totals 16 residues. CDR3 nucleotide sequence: TGCAGCGTTGAAGATCTTTCCGGACAGTACAATCAGCCCCAGCATTTT. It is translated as CSVEDLSGQYNQPQHF.

The CDR3 bases are TGTGCCAGCAGTTCAGGAATAGCGGGAGTATCGGGCTCCGAGCAGTACTTC. The encoded protein is CASSSGIAGVSGSEQYF. V usage is TRBV2 and J usage is TRBJ2-7; 9 bases fit TRBD2. The CDR3 sequence is 17 residues long. CDR1 and CDR2 from the germline V gene are SNHLY and FYNNEI. The junction had 17 bases not matched to a gene; V was cut back by 5 bases and J by 6 bases.